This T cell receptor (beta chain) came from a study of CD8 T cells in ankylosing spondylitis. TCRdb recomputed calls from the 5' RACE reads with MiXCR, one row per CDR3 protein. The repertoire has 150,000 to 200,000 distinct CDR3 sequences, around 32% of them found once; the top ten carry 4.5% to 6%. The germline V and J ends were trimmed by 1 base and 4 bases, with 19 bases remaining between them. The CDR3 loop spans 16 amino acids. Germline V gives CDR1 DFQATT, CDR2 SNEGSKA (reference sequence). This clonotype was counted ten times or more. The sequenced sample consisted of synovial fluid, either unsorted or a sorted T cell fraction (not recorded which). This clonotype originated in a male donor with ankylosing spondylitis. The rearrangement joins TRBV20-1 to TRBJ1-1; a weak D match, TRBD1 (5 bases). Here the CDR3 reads CSARGAGWGLATEAFF. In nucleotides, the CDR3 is TGCAGTGCTAGAGGGGCGGGATGGGGGTTGGCCACTGAAGCTTTCTTT.